A selection of T cell receptor beta chains follows, all from one sample in a study of patients and donors after allogeneic stem cell transplantation. TCRdb independently ran MiXCR on the RT-PCR reads; one entry per CDR3 protein. The sample lists under 170,000 distinct CDR3 sequences, about a third occurring once. Sequenced material: blood, either unsorted or a sorted T cell fraction (not recorded which). These receptors all stem from a human donor who was either an allogeneic HSCT recipient or a stem cell or donor lymphocyte infusion donor (not recorded which). It is not recorded whose cells these are; they may come from a transplant donor. Both conserved end residues are part of each CDR3. Some rows have no size entry. The others give once, few or many, or a class for an expanded clone.

V	J	size	CDR3
TRBV4-1	TRBJ1-4	-	CASSRAQGGDEKLFF
TRBV4-3	TRBJ1-1	-	CASSQEIRGALNTEAFF
TRBV12-3/TRBV12-4	TRBJ1-2	-	CASSLTGLGIHTF
TRBV12-3/TRBV12-4	TRBJ2-2	few	CASNPTGRPPPGELFF
TRBV28	TRBJ1-5	-	CASSPTPSRVGQPQHF
TRBV6-1	TRBJ1-2	few	CASNRVSYGYTF
TRBV29-1	TRBJ1-1	-	CSVGLGGWTEAFF
TRBV7-2	TRBJ1-6	-	CASSLVDRPYNSPLHF
TRBV5-1	TRBJ2-3	-	CASSLIPNTDTQYF
TRBV27	TRBJ1-1	-	CASRATRRTEAFF
TRBV10-3	TRBJ1-5	few	CAISESGIRGNQPQHF
TRBV6-6	TRBJ1-2	-	CASRGGDGYTF
TRBV6-2/TRBV6-3	TRBJ1-5	-	CARSLTQAPQHF
TRBV30	TRBJ2-7	many	CAWSVDLWQYF
TRBV12-3/TRBV12-4	TRBJ2-1	-	CASSSGGAALYNEQFF
TRBV5-1	TRBJ1-5	-	CASSLGTSRDNQPQHF
TRBV7-2	TRBJ1-6	few	CASSLMVGGLGNSPLHF
TRBV7-8	TRBJ1-2	-	CASSLEVTVSEVNYGYTF
TRBV30	TRBJ1-1	-	CAWDEGLDTEAFF
TRBV28	TRBJ2-5	few	CASSLWRVVEETQYF
TRBV12-3/TRBV12-4	TRBJ1-1	-	CASSPRTGPYTEAFF
TRBV29-1	TRBJ1-2	-	CSVNYTGANYGYTF
TRBV12-3/TRBV12-4	TRBJ2-1	-	CASRFSGQGQFF
TRBV20-1	TRBJ1-5	-	CSARTRDSNQPQHF
TRBV6-2/TRBV6-3	TRBJ2-1	-	CASSLRDRAFYEQFF
TRBV9	TRBJ2-1	-	CASSVRTSTENEQFF
TRBV20-1	TRBJ1-6	few	CSARRGISYNSPLHF
TRBV29-1	TRBJ2-3	-	CSVEEGNTDTQYF
TRBV2	TRBJ2-1	-	CASSEARGVYNEQFF